This is a list of T cell receptor beta chains from one sample in a study of T-cell reconstitution after alpha-beta-depleted transplantation in children. TCRdb analysed the PCR reads with MiXCR anew, one entry per CDR3 protein. This sample carries around 580,000 distinct CDR3 sequences, about 21% of them seen once, and the ten largest clones take roughly 14%. The sample was PBMCs, mostly from graft donor cells, taken 360 days after TCRalphabeta/CD19-depleted stem cell transplant. The receptor set was obtained from a boy in the first two years of life who had a stem cell transplant for acute myeloid leukemia, so the T cells may come from the graft donor. Both conserved end residues are part of each CDR3. The D gene is left open where the match is weak. Expanded clones get a size class; other rows say once, few or many, or leave the size out.

clone size	V gene	J gene	D gene	CDR3 protein	CDR3 DNA
few	TRBV12-3/TRBV12-4	TRBJ1-5	TRBD1	CASSIGQDIGNQPQHF	TGTGCCAGCAGTATCGGACAGGACATAGGCAATCAGCCCCAGCATTTT
few	TRBV6-5	TRBJ2-3	-	CASSSRGRSTDTQYF	TGTGCCAGCAGTTCGCGGGGGCGCAGCACAGATACGCAGTATTTT
-	TRBV20-1	TRBJ2-3	TRBD2	CSARAPSGAGTDTQYF	TGCAGTGCTAGAGCCCCTAGCGGGGCGGGCACAGATACGCAGTATTTT
many	TRBV6-1	TRBJ1-2	TRBD1	CASSLDRTYGYTF	TGTGCCAGCAGTCTGGACAGGACCTATGGCTACACCTTC
few	TRBV29-1	TRBJ1-3	-	CSVEVRAPGNTIYF	TGCAGCGTTGAAGTAAGGGCACCAGGAAACACCATATATTTT
many	TRBV7-3	TRBJ2-6	-	CASSLVRTAGANVLTF	TGTGCCAGCAGCCTAGTCCGGACAGCTGGGGCCAACGTCCTGACTTTC
few	TRBV12-3/TRBV12-4	TRBJ1-3	-	CASSPGGAGNTIYF	TGTGCCAGCAGTCCGGGGGGGGCTGGAAACACCATATATTTT
-	TRBV20-1	TRBJ2-5	-	CSARDRGVGLPYQETQYF	TGCAGTGCTAGAGATCGTGGAGTAGGGCTACCGTACCAAGAGACCCAGTACTTC
-	TRBV24-1	TRBJ2-1	TRBD1	CATSDRDRGYNEQFF	TGTGCCACCAGTGATAGGGACAGGGGGTACAATGAGCAGTTCTTC
few	TRBV14	TRBJ1-6	-	CASSQAQGSNSPLHF	TGTGCCAGCAGCCAAGCTCAGGGGAGTAATTCACCCCTCCACTTT
many	TRBV7-7	TRBJ2-2	-	CASSAHRGGTGELFF	TGTGCCAGCAGCGCACACAGGGGGGGCACCGGGGAGCTGTTTTTT
few	TRBV6-2/TRBV6-3	TRBJ2-7	-	CASSSPARHVSYEQYF	TGTGCCAGCAGTTCCCCCGCGCGACATGTCTCCTACGAGCAGTACTTC
many	TRBV4-2	TRBJ2-3	TRBD2	CASRPQGTSGVISTDTQYF	TGTGCCAGCAGGCCCCAGGGGACTAGCGGGGTCATTTCCACAGATACGCAGTATTTT
many	TRBV6-5	TRBJ2-5	-	CATTKWAGDIRETQYF	TGTGCCACTACTAAATGGGCAGGGGACATTCGAGAGACCCAGTACTTC
-	TRBV5-4	TRBJ2-1	-	CASSPPEGEQFF	TGTGCCAGCAGTCCCCCCGAAGGAGAGCAGTTCTTC
-	TRBV20-1	TRBJ2-7	TRBD2	CSASGGADEQYF	TGCAGTGCTAGCGGGGGGGCCGACGAGCAGTACTTC
-	TRBV18	TRBJ1-6	-	CASSAGEGSPLHF	TGTGCCAGCTCGGCTGGGGAGGGTTCACCCCTCCACTTT
many	TRBV13	TRBJ2-5	TRBD2	CASSDTGGPFQETQYF	TGTGCCAGCAGCGATACGGGGGGGCCCTTCCAAGAGACCCAGTACTTC
-	TRBV20-1	TRBJ1-3	TRBD1	CSARSGQASDTIYF	TGCAGTGCTAGATCGGGACAGGCTAGCGACACCATATATTTT
many	TRBV27	TRBJ1-2	-	CASSPRPGRGGYGYTF	TGTGCCAGCAGTCCCCGTCCAGGGAGGGGGGGCTATGGCTACACCTTC
many	TRBV5-1	TRBJ2-5	-	CASSFQEETQYF	TGCGCCAGCAGCTTCCAGGAAGAGACCCAGTACTTC
few	TRBV18	TRBJ2-2	-	CASSPSGGYGELFF	TGTGCCAGCTCACCATCCGGGGGCTACGGGGAGCTGTTTTTT
-	TRBV12-5	TRBJ2-1	-	CAISPPIRQASTSYNEQFF	TGTGCCATCAGTCCCCCCATTCGGCAGGCCAGCACCTCCTACAATGAGCAGTTCTTC
few	TRBV11-2	TRBJ2-6	TRBD2	CASSPQGGGNLGANVLTF	TGTGCCAGCAGCCCCCAGGGCGGGGGTAACCTTGGGGCCAACGTCCTGACTTTC
-	TRBV20-1	TRBJ1-2	TRBD1	CSANRDRVYGYTF	TGCAGTGCTAACCGGGACAGGGTCTATGGCTACACCTTC
-	TRBV12-3/TRBV12-4	TRBJ2-7	-	CASSFLSGEQYF	TGTGCCAGCAGTTTTTTGTCGGGGGAGCAGTACTTC
few	TRBV20-1	TRBJ2-5	-	CSARVSGPKETQYF	TGCAGTGCTAGAGTTAGTGGACCGAAGGAGACCCAGTACTTC
-	TRBV10-3	TRBJ2-3	-	CAISEPGTAGGLF	TGTGCCATCAGTGAGCCTGGGACTGCCGGGGGTTTATTT
-	TRBV10-2	TRBJ1-1	-	CASSPTVIRNTEAFF	TGCGCCAGCAGTCCGACAGTTATCAGGAACACTGAAGCTTTCTTT
-	TRBV2	TRBJ1-5	-	CASSETSGHRLGQPQHF	TGTGCCAGCAGTGAGACCTCTGGGCACAGGTTAGGCCAGCCCCAGCATTTT
-	TRBV24-1	TRBJ2-7	-	CATSDGGRLDEQYF	TGTGCCACCAGTGATGGTGGACGTCTGGACGAGCAGTACTTC
once	TRBV3-1	TRBJ2-1	-	CASSQENHRAGEQFF	TGTGCCAGCAGCCAAGAAAATCACAGGGCGGGAGAGCAGTTCTTC
many	TRBV12-3/TRBV12-4	TRBJ2-1	-	CASSLNDWRSYNEQFF	TGTGCCAGCAGTTTAAATGACTGGCGGTCCTACAATGAGCAGTTCTTC
-	TRBV12-3/TRBV12-4	TRBJ2-5	TRBD2	CASSLGQISGGALETQYF	TGTGCCAGCAGTTTAGGCCAAATAAGCGGGGGGGCCTTGGAGACCCAGTACTTC
-	TRBV7-9	TRBJ2-3	-	CASSTPIPGPTTDTQYF	TGTGCCAGCAGCACTCCCATCCCGGGACCTACCACAGATACGCAGTATTTT
-	TRBV29-1	TRBJ1-1	-	CSVDKGGRRTEAFF	TGCAGCGTTGATAAGGGGGGGAGGAGGACTGAAGCTTTCTTT
few	TRBV24-1	TRBJ2-3	TRBD1	CAINRTGVFYGTDTQYF	TGTGCCATCAATCGGACAGGGGTATTCTACGGCACAGATACGCAGTATTTT
many	TRBV6-5	TRBJ1-1	-	CASSFGYEAFF	TGTGCCAGCAGTTTCGGCTATGAAGCTTTCTTT
-	TRBV7-2	TRBJ2-7	-	CASRYLLSYEQYF	TGTGCCAGCAGATACCTACTCTCCTACGAGCAGTACTTC
-	TRBV2	TRBJ2-3	TRBD1	CASRDRGRKDTQYF	TGTGCCAGCAGGGACAGGGGGCGCAAAGATACGCAGTATTTT
-	TRBV7-2	TRBJ2-3	-	CASSLGGATTDTQYF	TGTGCCAGCAGCTTAGGAGGGGCCACCACAGATACGCAGTATTTT
once	TRBV14	TRBJ1-2	-	CASSPSGDYGYTF	TGTGCCAGCAGCCCCAGCGGGGACTATGGCTACACCTTC
many	TRBV6-5	TRBJ2-2	-	CASSYWGNGAPNTGELFF	TGTGCCAGCAGTTACTGGGGTAATGGGGCACCGAACACCGGGGAGCTGTTTTTT
many	TRBV12-3/TRBV12-4	TRBJ2-1	TRBD1	CASSSPGQGSYNEQFF	TGTGCCAGCAGTTCCCCCGGACAGGGATCCTACAATGAGCAGTTCTTC